The 20 T cell receptor beta chains reported below all come from one sample, sequenced in a study of blood T cell repertoires in COVID-19. Profiled with immunoSEQ multiplex PCR; TCRdb holds only in-frame clones, not every one. The sample lists around 120,000 clones; approximately 83% were seen once. Sequencing was done on a sample of peripheral blood. The source of these receptors is an elderly man with acute or convalescent COVID-19.

The chain uses TRBV7-2 and TRBJ1-1; D unresolved. V lost 4 bases, J lost 1 base, and 13 bases lay in between. The CDR3 spans 15 residues. Germline CDR1 SGHTA, CDR2 FQGNSA. Written as DNA, the CDR3 is TGTGCCAGCAGCTCGCCGACCGGGAGGAACACTGAAGCTTTCTTT. Protein sequence: CASSSPTGRNTEAFF. Full variable domain (rest looked up from reference TRBV7-2 and TRBJ1-1): GAGVSQSPSNKVTEKGKDVELRCDPISGHTALYWYRQSLGQGLEFLIYFQGNSAPDKSGLPSDRFSAERTGGSVSTLTIQRTQQEDSAVYLCASSSPTGRNTEAFFGQGTRLTVV.

The chain combines TRBV7-9 with TRBJ1-5; no reliable D call. The CDR3 has 16 amino acids. Germline-derived CDR1 and CDR2 are SEHNR and FQNEAQ (reference sequence). Trimming removed 2 bases at V and 0 bases at J, with 11 bases between. CDR3 in amino acids: CASSLYDLYSNQPQHF. The CDR3 DNA reads TGTGCCAGCAGCTTATATGATCTCTATAGCAATCAGCCCCAGCATTTT.

The genes are TRBV27 and TRBJ1-4; the D gene is possibly TRBD1 (5 bases). The CDR3 sequence is 14 residues long. The V end lost 3 bases, the J end lost 7 bases, and 12 bases lay between the germline ends. Germline V gene data show CDR1 as MNHEY and CDR2 as SMNVEV (reference sequence). The CDR3 here is CASSLGGDVEKLFF. For the CDR3, the DNA is TGTGCCAGCAGTTTGGGGGGGGATGTTGAAAAACTGTTTTTT. The entire variable domain, with the rest obtained from reference TRBV27 and TRBJ1-4, is as follows: EAQVTQNPRYLITVTGKKLTVTCSQNMNHEYMSWYRQDPGLGLRQIYYSMNVEVTDKGDVPEGYKVSRKEKRNFPLILESPSPNQTSLYFCASSLGGDVEKLFFGSGTQLSVL.

The J gene is TRBJ1-2, the V gene TRBV11-2, with no clear D. The germline V and J ends were trimmed by 5 bases and 4 bases, with 17 bases remaining between them. Germline V gives CDR1 SGHAT, CDR2 FQNNGV. This CDR3 is 15 amino acids long. In nucleotides, the CDR3 is TGTGCCAGCAGCCCTTCCCCTGGGGAGATCTATGGCTACACCTTC. Protein: CASSPSPGEIYGYTF. The variable domain in full, with the rest retrieved from reference TRBV11-2 and TRBJ1-2, is EAGVAQSPRYKIIEKRQSVAFWCNPISGHATLYWYQQILGQGPKLLIQFQNNGVVDDSQLPKDRFSAERLKGVDSTLKIQPAKLEDSAVYLCASSPSPGEIYGYTFGSGTRLTVV.

This clone appeared a single time. The V gene is TRBV5-1, the J gene TRBJ1-2; 7 nucleotides line up with TRBD1. CDR1 and CDR2 (germline): SGHRS, YFSETQ. Losses at the gene ends were 4 bases for V and 0 bases for J; bases not matched to a gene: 6. The CDR3 is 15 residues long. CDR3 residues: CASSVGQQANYGYTF. For the CDR3, the DNA is TGCGCCAGCAGCGTGGGACAGCAAGCTAACTATGGCTACACCTTC.

The CDR3 spells CASVLAGVGSYEQYF. The CDR3 DNA reads TGTGCCAGCGTCCTAGCGGGAGTTGGATCCTACGAGCAGTACTTC. V and J are TRBV6-6 and TRBJ2-7; TRBD2 matches 10 bases. Per the germline V gene, CDR1 is MNHNY and CDR2 is SVGAGI (reference sequence). The CDR3 spans 15 residues. The V gene end was trimmed by 8 bases and the J gene end by 1 base; junction bases not matched to a gene: 8.

This CDR3 reads CASSLGSSSYNEQFF. In DNA form, the CDR3 reads TGTGCCAGCAGCTTGGGGTCGAGCTCCTACAATGAGCAGTTCTTC. The rearrangement uses TRBV5-6 and TRBJ2-1, with unresolved D. The CDR3 sequence is 15 residues long. The V gene's germline CDR1 is SGHDT and CDR2 YYEEEE. V gave up 0 bases and J gave up 0 bases, with 7 bases separating them.

The chain links TRBV24-1 to TRBJ2-1; no firm D call. The CDR3 runs 14 residues. Trimming stripped 1 base from V and 3 bases from J, with 6 bases between. Germline V CDR1 and CDR2: KGHDR, SFDVKD. CDR3 in amino acids: CATSDFPGYNEQFF. As DNA, the CDR3 is TGTGCCACCAGTGATTTTCCGGGCTACAATGAGCAGTTCTTC.

This clone was observed once. This chain links TRBV5-8 with TRBJ2-5; 11 bases line up with TRBD2. CDR3 length: 16 amino acids. Germline V gives CDR1 SGHTS, CDR2 YDEGEE. Trimming removed 2 bases from V and 2 bases from J; junction bases left unmatched: 5. The CDR3 sequence is CASSFSTSGVQETQYF. In DNA, the CDR3 is TGTGCCAGCAGCTTTTCGACTAGCGGGGTTCAAGAGACCCAGTACTTC.

V usage is TRBV6-5 and J usage is TRBJ2-7; a possible D gene is TRBD1 (6 bases). Germline V CDR1 and CDR2: MNHEY, SVGAGI. The V and J ends lost 8 bases and 0 bases respectively, with 11 bases between them. The CDR3 consists of 13 residues. The CDR3 bases are TGTGCCAGCGAGGACAGCCTCTCCTACGAGCAGTACTTC. Protein: CASEDSLSYEQYF.

As regards this clone: Compared with germline, one end of the junction differs, possibly owing to a read error. The chain carries TRBV2 and TRBJ1-4, with D tentatively TRBD1 (5 bases). Germline V gene data show CDR1 as SNHLY and CDR2 as FYNNEI. This CDR3 comprises 11 residues. The CDR3 spells CASTSTATEKF. The CDR3 nucleotides read TGTGCCAGCACCTCGACAGCGACTGAAAAATTT.

This clone was seen many times. This chain uses TRBV5-1 with TRBJ1-3, with TRBD1 matching 7 bases. After removal of 0 bases from V and 5 bases from J, the junction contained 2 bases not matched to a gene. Germline V gene sequence: CDR1 SGHRS, CDR2 YFSETQ. This CDR3 is 14 amino acids long. DNA for the CDR3: TGCGCCAGCAGCTTGGAGGGGGCTAGAAACACCATATATTTT. As protein: CASSLEGARNTIYF. Full variable domain (missing parts from reference TRBV5-1 and TRBJ1-3): KAGVTQTPRYLIKTRGQQVTLSCSPISGHRSVSWYQQTPGQGLQFLFEYFSETQRNKGNFPGRFSGRQFSNSRSEMNVSTLELGDSALYLCASSLEGARNTIYFGEGSWLTVV.

This clone was observed a handful of times. The rearrangement uses TRBV5-8 and TRBJ1-1; D is unclear. V lost 2 bases, J lost 4 bases, and 9 bases lay in between. The V gene's germline CDR1 is SGHTS and CDR2 YDEGEE. The length of the CDR3 is 13 residues. The CDR3 loop reads CASSFAPGTEAFF. Written as DNA, the CDR3 is TGTGCCAGCAGCTTTGCCCCGGGCACTGAAGCTTTCTTT.

The rearrangement links TRBV19 to TRBJ2-1; D gene unclear. The CDR3 runs to 13 residues. Germline V gene lookup returns CDR1 LNHDA and CDR2 SQIVND (reference sequence). With 3 bases removed from V and 7 bases from J, the gap between germline ends came to 10 bases. The CDR3 sequence is CASSIQTGNEQFF. CDR3 sequence (DNA): TGTGCCAGTAGTATTCAGACCGGGAATGAGCAGTTCTTC.

V usage is TRBV30 and J usage is TRBJ2-7; tentative D call: TRBD1 (5 bases). This CDR3 comprises 12 residues. The V gene's germline CDR1 is GTSNPN and CDR2 SVGIG (reference sequence). Trimming removed 3 bases at V and 3 bases at J, with 9 bases between. The CDR3 DNA reads TGTGCCTGGAGCGAGCAGGGCTACGAGCAGTACTTC. Residues: CAWSEQGYEQYF. Full variable domain (outside the CDR3, taken from reference TRBV30 and TRBJ2-7): SQTIHQWPATLVQPVGSPLSLECTVEGTSNPNLYWYRQAAGRGLQLLFYSVGIGQISSEVPQNLSASRPQDRQFILSSKKLLLSDSGFYLCAWSEQGYEQYFGPGTRLTVT.

The chain recombines TRBV4-2 with TRBJ2-3, with TRBD2 matching 7 bases. J gave up 1 base and V 1 base, and 5 bases lay outside the gene matches. CDR1 and CDR2 (germline): LGHNA, YNFKEQ. This CDR3 is built from 16 residues. CDR3 DNA sequence: TGTGCCAGCAGCCAAGGTGCGGGAGTGGGCACAGATACGCAGTATTTT. Translating it yields CASSQGAGVGTDTQYF.

This chain links TRBV14 with TRBJ2-1; 8 bases are a match to TRBD1. This CDR3 spans 13 amino acids. Germline CDR1 SGHDN, CDR2 FVKESK. With 2 bases clipped from V and 12 bases from J, the junction kept 6 bases outside the gene matches. In DNA form, the CDR3 reads TGTGCCAGCAGCCAAAGCCCCGGGACAGGGCAGTTCTTC. Its protein is CASSQSPGTGQFF.

This clone appeared once. V and J are TRBV7-7 and TRBJ2-7; 10 nucleotides line up with TRBD2. The germline V gene has CDR1 SSHAT and CDR2 FNYEAQ (reference sequence). The trim removed 5 bases at V and 2 bases at J, leaving 6 bases unmatched. CDR3 length: 15 residues. The CDR3, as DNA: TGTGCCAGCAGCGTGTCCCTAGCGGGGGCCTACGAGCAGTACTTC. It translates to CASSVSLAGAYEQYF.

This clone has only one observation. The gene calls are TRBV11-1 and TRBJ2-3; 10 bases map to TRBD2. This CDR3 has 15 amino acids. From germline, CDR1 is SGHAT and CDR2 FQDESV (reference sequence). The V gene end was trimmed by 2 bases and the J gene end by 4 bases; junction bases not matched to a gene: 3. CDR3 sequence: CASSLLAGAPDTQYF. The CDR3 nucleotides are TGTGCCAGCAGCTTACTAGCGGGAGCCCCAGATACGCAGTATTTT.

The gene calls are TRBV19 and TRBJ2-3, with a weak D call TRBD1 (5 bases). The V end was cut by 7 bases, the J end by 2 bases, with 10 bases between. CDR3 length: 13 amino acids. The germline V gene encodes CDR1 LNHDA and CDR2 SQIVND (reference sequence). The CDR3 DNA follows: TGTGCCAGTAATCACAGGTCCACAGATACGCAGTATTTT. This gives the protein CASNHRSTDTQYF.